What follows are 13 T cell receptor beta chains derived from one specimen sequenced in a study of cytomegalovirus exposure and HLA in healthy donors. Profiled with immunoSEQ multiplex PCR; TCRdb holds only in-frame clones, not every one. The data hold some 170,000 clones, with 75% to 90% observed a single time. The sample consisted of PBMCs. The receptor source for this set is a woman aged 18-29 years in good health and CMV-seronegative.

J is TRBJ1-2 and V is TRBV6-5, with unresolved D. Trimming removed 4 bases at V and 2 bases at J, with 14 bases between. The CDR3 length is 15 residues. Per germline, CDR1 MNHEY and CDR2 SVGAGI. CDR3 residues: CASSSTPGRNYGYTF. CDR3 in DNA: TGTGCCAGCAGTTCCACGCCAGGCCGCAACTATGGCTACACCTTC.

This clone is a singleton in its sample. The CDR3 sequence: CASSFPKDRGDYEQYF. CDR3 bases: TGTGCCAGCAGCTTCCCCAAGGACAGGGGGGACTACGAGCAGTACTTC. The chain carries TRBV11-2 and TRBJ2-7, with TRBD1 matching 10 bases. V lost 3 bases, J lost 3 bases, and 8 bases stayed unmatched. Germline lookup yields CDR1 SGHAT and CDR2 FQNNGV. The CDR3 runs 16 residues.

This chain connects TRBV30 to TRBJ1-2; tentatively, D is TRBD1 (5 bases). V shed 2 bases and J shed 4 bases, with 11 bases lying between them. This CDR3 is built from 13 residues. Germline assignment: CDR1 GTSNPN and CDR2 SVGIG (reference sequence). CDR3 amino acids: CAWSSGVGYGYTF. In DNA form, the CDR3 reads TGTGCCTGGAGTTCGGGGGTTGGCTATGGCTACACCTTC.

In DNA form, the CDR3 reads TGTGCCAGCGTTGGACAGACGAACACTGAAGCTTTCTTT. Translation: CASVGQTNTEAFF. The rearrangement joins TRBV6-5 to TRBJ1-1; D possibly corresponds to TRBD1 (6 bases). Germline V gives CDR1 MNHEY, CDR2 SVGAGI. Between the trimmed V and J ends, which lost 8 bases and 1 base, there was a span of 11 bases. The CDR3 extends over 13 amino acids.

Ten or more counts support this clone. This chain links TRBV6-1 with TRBJ1-2; D gene ambiguous. V lost 3 bases to trimming and J lost 0 bases, with 5 bases between them. The CDR3 length is 13 residues. Germline V gives CDR1 MNHNS, CDR2 SASEGT. This chain's CDR3 is CASSEEANYGYTF. For the CDR3, the DNA is TGTGCCAGCAGTGAGGAGGCTAACTATGGCTACACCTTC.

This chain uses TRBV27 with TRBJ1-1, with D possibly TRBD1 on 6 matching bases. Germline-derived CDR1 and CDR2 are MNHEY and SMNVEV (reference sequence). The CDR3 has 13 residues. The V gene lost 2 bases and the J gene lost 8 bases, with 12 bases spanning the gap. Here the CDR3 reads CASSLKQGSEAFF. In DNA form, the CDR3 reads TGTGCCAGCAGTTTAAAACAGGGCTCAGAAGCTTTCTTT.

The chain carries TRBV29-1 and TRBJ2-1, with 10 bases fitting TRBD2. Losses at the gene ends were 7 bases for V and 16 bases for J; bases not matched to a gene: 13. CDR1 is SQVTM and CDR2 is ANQGSEA in the germline V gene. This CDR3 region has 12 residues. The CDR3 loop is CSGGGLAGAPFF. The CDR3 nucleotides read TGCAGCGGGGGAGGTCTAGCGGGGGCCCCTTTCTTC.

Only a few counts were recorded for this clone. V usage is TRBV29-1 and J usage is TRBJ1-1; D not resolved. Germline CDR1 and CDR2: SQVTM and ANQGSEA. Trimming removed 1 base at V and 5 bases at J, with 8 bases between. The CDR3 is 12 residues long. CDR3 DNA: TGCAGCGTTGAAGGGCGAGGGACTGAAGCTTTCTTT. Protein: CSVEGRGTEAFF.

The genes are TRBV6-5 and TRBJ1-2; tentatively, D is TRBD1 (6 bases). The V and J ends lost 6 bases and 3 bases respectively, with 17 bases between them. The CDR3 spans 15 residues. The germline V gene encodes CDR1 MNHEY and CDR2 SVGAGI. CDR3 in amino acids: CASSSGQNIYYGYTF. DNA for the CDR3: TGTGCCAGCAGCTCCGGACAGAATATCTACTATGGCTACACCTTC.

This clone has just one count. CDR3: CASSHGTGIYSNQPQHF. The CDR3 bases are TGTGCCAGCAGCCACGGGACAGGAATCTATAGCAATCAGCCCCAGCATTTT. The chain joins TRBV7-2 to TRBJ1-5, with 8 positions matching TRBD1. The CDR3 has 17 residues. CDR1 SGHTA and CDR2 FQGNSA come from the germline V gene. V was clipped by 5 bases and J by 0 bases; unmatched bases: 9.

V gene TRBV19 combines with J gene TRBJ2-7; D possibly corresponds to TRBD2 (7 bases). Germline values: CDR1 LNHDA, CDR2 SQIVND (reference sequence). This CDR3 region has 15 residues. Trimming stripped 7 bases from V and 0 bases from J, with 16 bases between. CDR3 region: CASNRVGGGSYEQYF. The CDR3 DNA is TGTGCCAGTAACAGGGTAGGGGGGGGCTCCTACGAGCAGTACTTC.

The chain combines TRBV19 with TRBJ1-1; possibly TRBD1 for D (5 bases). Germline CDR1 is LNHDA and CDR2 is SQIVND (reference sequence). The V end lost 7 bases, the J end lost 5 bases, and 14 bases lay between the germline ends. The CDR3 consists of 13 residues. This chain's CDR3 is CASTKDRRTEAFF. DNA of the CDR3: TGTGCCAGTACCAAAGACAGACGGACTGAAGCTTTCTTT.

This chain links TRBV23-1 with TRBJ2-3, with D possibly being TRBD1 (6 bases). TRBV23-1 is reported as an ORF; its role is uncertain. The CDR3 contains 16 residues. V lost 1 base and J 1 base, leaving 12 bases between the germline ends. The CDR3 here is CASSQCVQGRTDTQYF. The DNA for the CDR3 is TGCGCCAGCAGTCAATGCGTGCAGGGGCGCACAGATACGCAGTATTTT.